This T cell receptor (beta chain) appears in the sequencing data of a study of blood T cell repertoires in COVID-19. About the research overall: COVID-19 samples from acute and convalescent phases originated in the United States, Italy and Spain. T cells, B-cell-depleted T cells, or PBMCs supplied cDNA or gDNA.

Trimming shortened V by 5 bases and J by 4 bases, and 8 bases separated the two germline ends. CDR1 SEHNR and CDR2 FQNEAQ come from the germline V gene (reference sequence). The CDR3 has 12 amino acids. In the original analysis: Amplifying reference gene primers gave estimates of nucleated cell counts. The method was immunoSEQ multiplex PCR; TCRdb's version includes in-frame clones alone and lacks a portion of them. V, J and clone size are taken as reported in that table, and D and trimming were inferred from the DNA itself. This sample has a few hundred thousand clones, with over 65% found just once.

This receptor was taken from a human donor with acute or convalescent COVID-19. The donor label of this sample is uncertain. This rearrangement joins TRBV7-9 to TRBJ1-2; D is possibly TRBD1 (5 bases). The source material was peripheral blood. The CDR3 bases are TGTGCCAGCAGCGACCAGGGCTATGGCTACACCTTC. It specifies CASSDQGYGYTF.